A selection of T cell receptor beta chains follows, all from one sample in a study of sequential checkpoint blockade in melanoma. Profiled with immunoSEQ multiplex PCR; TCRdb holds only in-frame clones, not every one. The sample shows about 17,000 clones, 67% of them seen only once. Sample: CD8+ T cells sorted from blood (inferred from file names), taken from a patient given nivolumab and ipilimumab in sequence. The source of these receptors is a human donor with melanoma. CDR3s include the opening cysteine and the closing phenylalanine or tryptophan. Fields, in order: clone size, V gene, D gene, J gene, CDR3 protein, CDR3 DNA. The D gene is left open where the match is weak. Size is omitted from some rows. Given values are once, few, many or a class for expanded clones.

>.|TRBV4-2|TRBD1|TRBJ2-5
CASGTGDSQETQYF
TGTGCCAGCGGGACAGGGGATTCCCAAGAGACCCAGTACTTC
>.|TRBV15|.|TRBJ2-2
CATRPRTGGWELFF
TGTGCCACCAGACCCAGGACTGGTGGGTGGGAGCTGTTTTTT
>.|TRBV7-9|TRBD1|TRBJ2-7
CASSSYRGHEQYF
TGTGCCAGCAGCTCTTACAGGGGTCACGAGCAGTACTTC
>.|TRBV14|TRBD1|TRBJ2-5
CASSLTGQGVRETQYF
TGTGCCAGCAGCCTAACGGGACAGGGCGTCCGAGAGACCCAGTACTTC
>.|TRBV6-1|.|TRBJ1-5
CASSEEGRGNQPQHF
TGTGCCAGCAGTGAGGAGGGACGGGGCAATCAGCCCCAGCATTTT
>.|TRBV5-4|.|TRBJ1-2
CASSFGPANYGYTF
TGTGCCAGCAGCTTTGGTCCGGCTAACTATGGCTACACCTTC
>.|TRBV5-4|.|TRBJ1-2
CASSLPGAAYGYTF
TGTGCCAGCAGCTTGCCAGGGGCTGCCTATGGCTACACCTTC
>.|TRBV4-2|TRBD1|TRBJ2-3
CASSLRTGGADTQYF
TGTGCCAGCAGCTTACGGACAGGGGGCGCAGATACGCAGTATTTT
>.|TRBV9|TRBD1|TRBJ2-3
CASSDRGPDTQYF
TGTGCCAGCAGCGACAGGGGCCCAGATACGCAGTATTTT
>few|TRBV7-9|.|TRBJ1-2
CASSLSGFGGYTF
TGTGCCAGCAGCCTATCGGGATTCGGGGGCTACACCTTC
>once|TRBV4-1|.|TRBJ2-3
CASSRTRTDTQYF
TGCGCCAGCAGCCGTACAAGAACAGATACGCAGTATTTT
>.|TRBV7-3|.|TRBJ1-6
CASSLNGQGNSPLHF
TGTGCCAGCAGCTTAAATGGTCAGGGGAATTCACCCCTCCACTTT
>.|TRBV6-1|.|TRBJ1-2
CASSFQEQINYGYTF
TGTGCCAGCAGCTTTCAAGAACAGATTAACTATGGCTACACCTTC
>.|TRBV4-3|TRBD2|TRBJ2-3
CASSQGVAGGIADTQYF
TGCGCCAGCAGCCAAGGAGTAGCGGGGGGGATCGCAGATACGCAGTATTTT
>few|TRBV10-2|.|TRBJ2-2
CASSEPTGSNTGELFF
TGCGCCAGCAGTGAGCCTACAGGTTCCAACACCGGGGAGCTGTTTTTT
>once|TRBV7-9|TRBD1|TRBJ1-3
CASSPRTGSGNTIYF
TGTGCCAGCAGCCCTCGGACAGGATCTGGAAACACCATATATTTT
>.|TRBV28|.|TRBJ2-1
CASSPVPGVKIYNEQFF
TGTGCCAGCAGCCCCGTGCCAGGGGTAAAGATCTACAATGAGCAGTTCTTC
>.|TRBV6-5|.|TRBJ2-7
CASSYVYRTVNYEQYF
TGTGCCAGCAGTTACGTGTATAGGACAGTAAATTACGAGCAGTACTTC
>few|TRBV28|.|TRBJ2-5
CASSLMAVQETQYF
TGTGCCAGCAGTTTAATGGCAGTTCAAGAGACCCAGTACTTC
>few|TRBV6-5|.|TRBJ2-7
CASKDTDDSYEQYF
TGTGCCAGCAAGGACACGGACGATTCCTACGAGCAGTACTTC
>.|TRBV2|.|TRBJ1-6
CASSVPDSNSPLHF
TGTGCCAGCAGTGTTCCGGACAGCAATTCACCCCTCCACTTT
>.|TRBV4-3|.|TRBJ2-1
CASSQAYSPYNEQFF
TGCGCCAGCAGCCAAGCTTACTCACCCTACAATGAGCAGTTCTTC
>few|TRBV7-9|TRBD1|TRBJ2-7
CASMGGQGSYEQYF
TGTGCCAGCATGGGCGGACAGGGATCCTACGAGCAGTACTTC
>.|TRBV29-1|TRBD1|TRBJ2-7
CSVEAPPGQGNEQYF
TGCAGCGTTGAAGCGCCACCGGGACAGGGTAACGAGCAGTACTTC
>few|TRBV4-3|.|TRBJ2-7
CASSQDPLATYEQYF
TGCGCCAGCAGCCAAGATCCGCTAGCGACCTACGAGCAGTACTTC
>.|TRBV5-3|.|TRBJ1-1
CARSLLASGTEAFF
TGTGCCAGAAGCTTGCTTGCTTCGGGCACTGAAGCTTTCTTT
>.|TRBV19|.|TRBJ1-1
CASSIQGPGTEAFF
TGTGCCAGTAGTATACAGGGGCCGGGCACTGAAGCTTTCTTT
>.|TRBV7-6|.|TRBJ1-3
CASSLGTGTSGNTIYF
TGTGCCAGCAGCTTAGGGACGGGAACCTCTGGAAACACCATATATTTT
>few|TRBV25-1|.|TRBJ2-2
CASHDTNTGELFF
TGTGCCAGCCATGACACGAACACCGGGGAGCTGTTTTTT
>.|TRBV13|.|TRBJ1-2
CASSPRGWAYGYTF
TGTGCCAGCAGCCCCAGGGGTTGGGCCTATGGCTACACCTTC
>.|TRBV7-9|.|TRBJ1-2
CASSLGFGREDGYTF
TGTGCCAGCAGCTTAGGGTTCGGCAGGGAGGATGGCTACACCTTC
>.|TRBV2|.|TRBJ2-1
CASSVWGGENEQFF
TGTGCCAGCAGTGTTTGGGGGGGCGAGAATGAGCAGTTCTTC
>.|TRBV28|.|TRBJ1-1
CASSRPGLTEAFF
TGTGCCAGCAGTCGGCCGGGGTTGACTGAAGCTTTCTTT
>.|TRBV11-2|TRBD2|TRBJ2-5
CASSLASGGTQYF
TGTGCCAGCAGCTTAGCTAGCGGGGGGACCCAGTACTTC
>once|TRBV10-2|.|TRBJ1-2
CASSEAGPYGYTF
TGCGCCAGCAGTGAGGCAGGGCCCTATGGCTACACCTTC
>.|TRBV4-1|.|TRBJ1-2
CASSQARGPSYGYTF
TGCGCCAGCAGCCAAGCCAGAGGGCCAAGCTATGGCTACACCTTC
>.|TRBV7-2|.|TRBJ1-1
CASSLAGSSAFF
TGTGCCAGCAGCTTAGCGGGCAGCAGCGCTTTCTTT
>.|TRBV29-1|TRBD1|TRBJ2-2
CTSRGGTGENTGELFF
TGCACCAGCCGGGGGGGGACAGGGGAAAACACCGGGGAGCTGTTTTTT
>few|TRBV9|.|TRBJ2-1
CASSVQTGLGYNEQFF
TGTGCCAGCAGCGTCCAAACAGGGTTGGGCTACAATGAGCAGTTCTTC
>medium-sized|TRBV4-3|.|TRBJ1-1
CASSQDFRVGVTEAFF
TGCGCCAGCAGCCAAGACTTTAGGGTAGGGGTAACTGAAGCTTTCTTT
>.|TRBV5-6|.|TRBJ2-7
CASRLGPYEQYF
TGTGCCAGCCGCCTTGGCCCCTACGAGCAGTACTTC
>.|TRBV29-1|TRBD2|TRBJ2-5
CSFDGRTAGLAGQETQYF
TGCAGCTTTGACGGGCGGACAGCCGGACTAGCGGGACAAGAGACCCAGTACTTC
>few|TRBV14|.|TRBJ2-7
CASSQDLSGGPGGILGEQYF
TGTGCCAGCAGCCAAGATCTATCAGGAGGACCGGGGGGCATTTTAGGGGAGCAGTACTTC
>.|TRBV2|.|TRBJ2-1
CASFNNEQFF
TGTGCCAGCTTTAACAATGAGCAGTTCTTC
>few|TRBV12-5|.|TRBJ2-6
CASEGSGAGANVLTF
TGTGCTAGTGAAGGATCGGGGGCTGGGGCCAACGTCCTGACTTTC
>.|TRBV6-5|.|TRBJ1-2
CASSDGGDYGYTF
TGTGCCAGCAGCGACGGGGGGGACTATGGCTACACCTTC
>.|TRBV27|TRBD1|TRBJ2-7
CASSSQGQGRHEQYF
TGTGCCAGCAGTTCCCAGGGACAGGGGAGGCACGAGCAGTACTTC
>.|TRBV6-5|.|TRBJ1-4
CASSLGRGGKLFF
TGTGCCAGCAGTTTAGGACGGGGGGGAAAACTGTTTTTT
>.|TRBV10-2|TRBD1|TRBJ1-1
CASSGAGQGVSMNTEAFF
TGCGCCAGCAGTGGGGCGGGGCAGGGGGTCTCAATGAACACTGAAGCTTTCTTT
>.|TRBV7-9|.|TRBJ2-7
CASSQEQGYEQYF
TGTGCCAGCAGCCAAGAACAGGGCTACGAGCAGTACTTC
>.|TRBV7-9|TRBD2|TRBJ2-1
CASIPGGAYNEQFF
TGTGCCTCTATCCCGGGGGGGGCTTACAATGAGCAGTTCTTC
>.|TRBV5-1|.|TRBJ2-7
CASSLRLEGREQYF
TGCGCCAGCAGCTTGAGGCTTGAGGGAAGGGAGCAGTACTTC
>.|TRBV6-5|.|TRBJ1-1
CASSYRRGRRTEAFF
TGTGCCAGCAGTTACCGCCGGGGTAGGAGAACTGAAGCTTTCTTT
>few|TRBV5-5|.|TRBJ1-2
CASGGSLYGYTF
TGTGCCAGCGGCGGAAGTCTATATGGCTACACCTTC
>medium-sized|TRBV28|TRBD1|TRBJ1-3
CASSLGPSGGRAGNTIYF
TGTGCCAGCAGTTTAGGGCCCTCAGGGGGTAGGGCTGGAAACACCATATATTTT
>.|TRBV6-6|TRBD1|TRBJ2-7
CASTSQGEGGNYEQYF
TGTGCCAGCACCTCCCAGGGGGAAGGCGGAAACTACGAGCAGTACTTC
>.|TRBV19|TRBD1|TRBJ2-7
CASSIGGQGAYEQYF
TGTGCCAGTAGTATCGGGGGACAGGGGGCCTACGAGCAGTACTTC
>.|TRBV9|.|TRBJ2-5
CASSVGVGETQYF
TGTGCCAGCAGCGTCGGGGTCGGGGAGACCCAGTACTTC
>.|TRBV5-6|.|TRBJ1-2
CASSLGTGHYTF
TGTGCCAGCAGCTTGGGGACGGGACACTACACCTTC